These 27 T cell receptor beta chains share one sample of origin, sequenced in a study of identical twins. TCRdb re-called the 5' RACE reads through MiXCR, storing one row per CDR3 protein. The sample lists about 690,000 distinct CDR3 sequences, around 6.1% occurring once. The specimen sequenced was naive T cells sorted from blood. Receptor source: a man in his late teens or twenties in good health.

This clonotype was picked up many times. This rearrangement joins TRBV5-1 to TRBJ2-7; 7 positions match TRBD2. V trimming: 5 bases; J trimming: 6 bases; junction bases outside the gene matches: 11. The germline CDR1 and CDR2 sequences are SGHRS and YFSETQ. This CDR3 is built from 14 residues. CDR3 residues: CASSLAVLGPEQYF. The CDR3 DNA is TGCGCCAGCAGTCTAGCGGTTCTAGGACCCGAGCAGTACTTC.

This clonotype showed up just a few times. The V gene is TRBV20-1, the J gene TRBJ2-5, with D unclear. Looked up from germline, CDR1 is DFQATT and CDR2 is SNEGSKA (reference sequence). The CDR3 is 15 amino acids. Trimming removed 0 bases at V and 0 bases at J, with 11 bases between. This CDR3 reads CSARDFAAYQETQYF. The CDR3, as DNA: TGCAGTGCTAGAGATTTCGCGGCGTACCAAGAGACCCAGTACTTC.

This clonotype was seen more than once but under ten times. This sequence joins TRBV4-1 and TRBJ1-3; tentative D call: TRBD1 (5 bases). The V gene lost 4 bases and the J gene lost 2 bases, with 12 bases spanning the gap. The V gene's germline CDR1 is MGHRA and CDR2 YSYEKL. This CDR3 spans 15 amino acids. The CDR3 DNA follows: TGCGCCAGCAGCCCGGTCTTAGGGGCTGGAAACACCATATATTTT. It specifies CASSPVLGAGNTIYF.

This clonotype was seen at least ten times. The chain joins TRBV12-3 or TRBV12-4 to TRBJ1-2; possible D gene TRBD1, 5 bases. The CDR3 covers 11 residues. V gave up 4 bases and J gave up 8 bases, with 8 bases separating them. The CDR3 protein is CASSSSGGYTF. The CDR3 nucleotides read TGTGCCAGCAGTTCGTCAGGGGGCTACACCTTC.

This rearrangement joins TRBV20-1 to TRBJ2-3, with a tentative D call TRBD1 (6 bases). The CDR3 spans 14 residues. Germline V gene data show CDR1 as DFQATT and CDR2 as SNEGSKA (reference sequence). V was cut by 2 bases and J by 1 base, with 10 bases left in between. The CDR3 coding sequence is TGCAGTGCTAGATATGGGGGCCGCACAGATACGCAGTATTTT. This sequence encodes CSARYGGRTDTQYF.

This clonotype was counted at least ten times. This chain joins TRBV20-1 and TRBJ2-1, with 14 bases aligning to TRBD2. The CDR3 covers 20 residues. The germline CDR1 and CDR2 sequences are DFQATT and SNEGSKA (reference sequence). V shed 4 bases, J shed 0 bases, and the junction held 14 bases outside the gene matches. CDR3 residues: CSAISGLAGAYSSSYNEQFF. In DNA form, the CDR3 reads TGCAGTGCTATTTCGGGACTAGCGGGAGCTTATTCAAGCTCCTACAATGAGCAGTTCTTC.

This clonotype was picked up many times. The chain links TRBV6-1 to TRBJ2-7; D gene ambiguous. Per germline, CDR1 MNHNS and CDR2 SASEGT. CDR3 size: 15 residues. V lost 7 bases, J lost 3 bases, and 19 bases lay in between. The CDR3 bases are TGTGCCAGCAAGCGTGGGTCTGAAGGTCACTACGAGCAGTACTTC. It specifies CASKRGSEGHYEQYF.

This sequence joins TRBV6-5 and TRBJ1-2; perhaps TRBD1 as D (5 bases). The CDR3 length is 16 residues. V lost 0 bases and J lost 2, with 13 bases in between. CDR1 and CDR2 from the germline V gene are MNHEY and SVGAGI. The CDR3 DNA follows: TGTGCCAGCAGTTACTCGAGGGCGGGGGTCAACTATGGCTACACCTTC. It is translated as CASSYSRAGVNYGYTF.

The sample holds many counts of this clonotype. The gene calls are TRBV4-1 and TRBJ1-1; D unclear. Trimming shortened V by 0 bases and J by 0 bases, and 8 bases separated the two germline ends. The CDR3 totals 15 residues. CDR1 and CDR2 from the germline V gene are MGHRA and YSYEKL. Here the CDR3 reads CASSQEGQVNTEAFF. As DNA, the CDR3 is TGCGCCAGCAGCCAAGAAGGTCAAGTGAACACTGAAGCTTTCTTT.

At least ten counts were recorded for this clonotype. This sequence joins TRBV20-1 and TRBJ1-2; D may be TRBD1 (6 bases). CDR3 length: 13 amino acids. The V gene lost 6 bases and the J gene lost 8 bases, with 19 bases spanning the gap. Germline lookup yields CDR1 DFQATT and CDR2 SNEGSKA (reference sequence). For the CDR3, the DNA is TGCAGTGCGGCGAGTTGGGGGGCGCAGGGCTACACCTTC. This sequence encodes CSAASWGAQGYTF.

The rearrangement uses TRBV12-3 or TRBV12-4 and TRBJ2-3; 14 positions match TRBD2. This CDR3 has 17 residues. V lost 4 bases, J lost 2 bases, and 5 bases stayed unmatched. The CDR3 spells CASSSGTSGSYTDTQYF. The CDR3 DNA reads as TGTGCCAGCAGTTCCGGGACTAGCGGGAGTTACACAGATACGCAGTATTTT.

The V gene is TRBV30, the J gene TRBJ2-7, with 7 positions matching TRBD1. This CDR3 region has 12 residues. CDR1 and CDR2 (germline): GTSNPN, SVGIG (reference sequence). Unmatched junction bases numbered 3, after V lost 5 bases and J lost 2 bases. This CDR3 reads CAWGGQTYEQYF. The CDR3 DNA sequence: TGTGCCTGGGGGGGACAGACCTACGAGCAGTACTTC.

As concerns this clonotype: This may be a read error: a much more frequent sequence differs by one nucleotide. The chain links TRBV21-1 to TRBJ1-5. TRBV21-1 is a known pseudogene. The CDR3 runs to 15 residues. The chain's CDR3 is CASSKERDGNQPQHF. In DNA, the CDR3 is TGTGCCAGCAGCAAAGAGAGGGATGGCAATCAGCCCCAGCATTTT.

The CDR3 region is CASSPWGGGEYEQYF. The DNA for the CDR3 is TGTGCCAGCAGCCCCTGGGGCGGGGGCGAGTACGAGCAGTACTTC. The chain links TRBV5-6 to TRBJ2-7, with D possibly being TRBD2 (7 bases). Germline V CDR1 and CDR2: SGHDT, YYEEEE. The CDR3 spans 15 residues. V shed 4 bases and J shed 4 bases, with 18 bases lying between them.

This clonotype has a count of ten or more. The chain employs TRBV7-2 and TRBJ2-3; TRBD2 is a possible D gene (5 bases). This CDR3 comprises 14 residues. V shed 5 bases and J shed 7 bases, with 16 bases lying between them. The germline V gene encodes CDR1 SGHTA and CDR2 FQGNSA. The CDR3 bases are TGTGCCAGCAGCGGTGAAGAGGGAGTATATACGCAGTATTTT. It yields the protein CASSGEEGVYTQYF.

The chain combines TRBV7-3 with TRBJ2-2; no firm D call. Per germline, CDR1 SGHTA and CDR2 FQGTGA. There are 15 residues in the CDR3. Trimming cost V 5 bases and J 3 bases, with 13 bases left between them. The CDR3 DNA reads TGTGCCAGCAGCCCCAGCAGGCTATACACCGGGGAGCTGTTTTTT. It specifies CASSPSRLYTGELFF.

This clonotype showed up many times. The rearrangement links TRBV7-9 to TRBJ2-5; the D gene could be TRBD1 or TRBD2 (5 bases each). The CDR3 has 13 amino acids. Germline V CDR1 and CDR2: SEHNR, FQNEAQ (reference sequence). With 4 bases removed from V and 10 bases from J, the gap between germline ends came to 16 bases. The CDR3 DNA is TGTGCCAGCAGCTCCAGGGCCGGGAAAGGCCAGTACTTC. Protein product: CASSSRAGKGQYF.

This clonotype was seen ten or more times. The chain uses TRBV20-1 and TRBJ2-1; no reliable D call. Trimming took 0 bases from V and 0 from J, leaving 6 bases between them. Germline V gene sequence: CDR1 DFQATT, CDR2 SNEGSKA (reference sequence). This CDR3 spans 14 amino acids. The DNA for the CDR3 is TGCAGTGCTAGAGAGCTGAGCTCCTACAATGAGCAGTTCTTC. Translating gives CSARELSSYNEQFF.

Many counts were recorded for this clonotype. V is TRBV29-1 and J is TRBJ1-1; no clear D gene. The CDR3 spans 11 residues. V lost 7 bases and J 3 bases, leaving 9 bases between the germline ends. The germline gives CDR1 SQVTM, CDR2 ANQGSEA. The CDR3 region has the DNA TGCAGCGCCGATTTGGACACTGAAGCTTTCTTT. Encoded protein: CSADLDTEAFF.

In its sample, this clonotype was seen a few times. The gene calls are TRBV9 and TRBJ2-6, with TRBD1 matching over 7 bases. J gave up 0 bases and V 7 bases, and 7 bases lay outside the gene matches. Germline values: CDR1 SGDLS, CDR2 YYNGEE. The CDR3 is made up of 16 amino acids. The CDR3 spells CASRDSSYSGANVLTF. In DNA, the CDR3 is TGTGCCAGCCGGGACAGCTCCTACTCTGGGGCCAACGTCCTGACTTTC.

The chain carries TRBV18 and TRBJ2-6; D tentatively reads TRBD1 or TRBD2 (5 bases each). Trimming stripped 6 bases from V and 2 bases from J, with 14 bases between. The CDR3 is 16 residues long. CDR1 is KGHSH and CDR2 is LQKENI in the germline V gene. CDR3 sequence reads: CASSPGTGTGANVLTF. The CDR3 region has the DNA TGTGCCAGCTCCCCCGGGACGGGGACTGGGGCCAACGTCCTGACTTTC.

This clonotype turned up a few times. One end of the junction is discordant with germline, which a read error may explain. The CDR3 region is CASSQDKTPAIRESQYF. The CDR3 DNA is TGTGCCAGCAGCCAAGACAAAACCCCTGCAATAAGAGAGTCCCAGTACTTC. The chain recombines TRBV7-9 with TRBJ2-5, with unresolved D. This CDR3 region has 17 residues. CDR1 is SEHNR and CDR2 is FQNEAQ in the germline V gene (reference sequence).

This clonotype occurred many times. This chain links TRBV12-3 or TRBV12-4 with TRBJ2-1; D assignment may be TRBD1 or TRBD2 (5 bases each). The germline V and J ends were trimmed by 5 bases and 1 base, with 12 bases remaining between them. The CDR3 is made up of 15 amino acids. The CDR3 nucleotides are TGTGCCAGCAGTACGGGACGGGGTTCCTACAATGAGCAGTTCTTC. Encoded protein: CASSTGRGSYNEQFF.

The chain carries TRBV9 and TRBJ2-5; D remains ambiguous. V lost 3 bases to trimming and J lost 2 bases, with 8 bases between them. Germline assignment: CDR1 SGDLS and CDR2 YYNGEE. The CDR3 sequence is 13 residues long. CDR3 nucleotides: TGTGCCAGCAGCGAGTGGGGACAAGAGACCCAGTACTTC. It codes for CASSEWGQETQYF.

V gene TRBV14 combines with J gene TRBJ2-1; D gene uncertain. The ends were cut back, 3 bases at V and 7 bases at J, with 13 bases in the middle. Germline V gene lookup returns CDR1 SGHDN and CDR2 FVKESK. The CDR3 runs to 14 residues. As DNA, the CDR3 is TGTGCCAGCAGCCAGGGAAGGATAGGGAATGAGCAGTTCTTC. Translation gives CASSQGRIGNEQFF. Full variable domain (rest looked up from reference TRBV14 and TRBJ2-1): EAGVTQFPSHSVIEKGQTVTLRCDPISGHDNLYWYRRVMGKEIKFLLHFVKESKQDESGMPNNRFLAERTGGTYSTLKVQPAELEDSGVYFCASSQGRIGNEQFFGPGTRLTVL.

The table lists this clonotype with a few counts. The chain has TRBV20-1 and TRBJ1-5; D is uncertain. The CDR3 extends over 13 amino acids. Looked up from germline, CDR1 is DFQATT and CDR2 is SNEGSKA (reference sequence). With 6 bases removed from V and 5 bases from J, the gap between germline ends came to 14 bases. The CDR3 spells CSAQGISDQPQHF. The CDR3 DNA is TGCAGTGCACAAGGTATTTCAGATCAGCCCCAGCATTTT.

There are many counts of this clonotype. The gene calls are TRBV12-3 or TRBV12-4 and TRBJ2-7; 9 bases agree with TRBD1. CDR3 length: 14 amino acids. V lost 3 bases and J lost 4; bases outside the gene matches: 4. The CDR3 sequence: CASSFTGGGYEQYF. Written as DNA, the CDR3 is TGTGCCAGCAGTTTCACAGGGGGCGGTTACGAGCAGTACTTC.